Included here is one T cell receptor (beta chain) sequence, with context. What it recognizes is unknown. The data were obtained in a study of T cells in localized non-small cell lung cancer. Trimming took 1 base from V and 1 from J; bases not matched to a gene: 2. This CDR3 comprises 17 residues. Germline loops: CDR1 MDHEN, CDR2 SYDVKM. Regarding the study as a whole: Paired adjacent lung recovered a median roughly 60 of the top 100 tumor clones.

The repertoire was sequenced with immunoSEQ multiplex PCR; TCRdb's copy has only in-frame clones and lacks some. The profile covers about 23,000 clones, with around 88% appearing a single time and about 9.5% taken by the ten largest. The chain joins TRBV28 to TRBJ2-7; 15 positions agree with TRBD2. The sample here was peripheral blood mononuclear cells, taken before any cancer treatment. This receptor was identified in a woman aged 40-69 years with stage III lung adenocarcinoma. DNA of the CDR3: TGTGCCAGCAGTTTATTCGGACTAGCGGGAGGGTCCTACGAGCAGTACTTC. This sequence encodes CASSLFGLAGGSYEQYF.